This T cell receptor (beta chain) appears in the sequencing data of a study of graft-versus-host responses after intestinal transplantation. The germline V gene has CDR1 ENHRY and CDR2 SYGVKD. Trimming removed 0 bases from V and 6 bases from J; junction bases left unmatched: 3. This CDR3 spans 14 amino acids. Method: immunoSEQ multiplex PCR; TCRdb's copy keeps in-frame clones and lacks some. The sample contains tens of thousands of clones, roughly 92% of which appear only once. The chain has TRBV10-3 and TRBJ2-3, with TRBD2 identical over 7 bases. The sample was bone marrow, taken less than 750 days after intestinal transplantation. The TCR originated in a human patient who received an intestinal transplant, so some T cells may come from the graft donor. CDR3 sequence reads: CAISESGGEDTQYF. The CDR3 bases are TGTGCCATCAGTGAGTCGGGGGGGGAGGATACGCAGTATTTT.